This TCR beta chain came from a study of cytotoxic CD8 clonotypes in ibrutinib-treated CLL. The overall study: Response sampling came at median 12 months of treatment, ranging roughly 6 to 40 months.

Only in-frame clones appear in the TCRdb table, and some are missing; sequencing was by immunoSEQ multiplex PCR. The data hold about 130,000 clones, with approximately 80% observed a single time. About this clone: What it binds is unknown.

CDR1 is PRHDT and CDR2 is FYEKMQ in the germline V gene (reference sequence). Trimming at V came to 5 bases and at J to 5 bases, leaving 10 bases not matched to a gene. The CDR3 is made up of 15 amino acids. Study results and limitations: Relative to age-matched healthy donors, clonality at baseline was higher, and it tracked circulating CD8+ T-cell counts. Treatment left the uncommon public clonotypes either contracted or stable in frequency.

This receptor was taken from a human donor with chronic lymphocytic leukemia. The chain employs TRBV13 and TRBJ2-5, with 8 bases matching TRBD1. This sample comprised PBMCs, obtained after 12 months of ibrutinib treatment. The CDR3 DNA follows: TGTGCCAGCAGCCCCACAGGGGGAGAGTGGGAGACCCAGTACTTC. This sequence encodes CASSPTGGEWETQYF.